These 13 T cell receptor beta chains share one sample of origin, sequenced in a study of shared clonotypes between healthy human individuals. This table comes from immunoSEQ multiplex PCR, and its TCRdb copy is limited to in-frame clones, with some not included. This sample has 600,000 to 750,000 clones; about 90% occur once, and the top ten carry 34%. Sequencing was carried out using memory CD8+ T cells from PBMCs. Subset indicated: CD45RO+ cells pooled with CCR7-negative TemRA cells. Receptors originate from a man aged 18 to 30 in good health. Some clones in this sample may be carry-over from other donors' samples.

The chain has TRBV28 and TRBJ1-3; no clear D. The length of the CDR3 is 12 residues. CDR1 and CDR2 (germline): MDHEN, SYDVKM. Between the trimmed V and J ends, which lost 11 bases and 0 bases, there was a span of 8 bases. The CDR3 sequence is CAGGYSGNTIYF. The CDR3 nucleotides read TGTGCCGGAGGCTACTCTGGAAACACCATATATTTT.

The J gene is TRBJ2-3, the V gene TRBV9, with 11 bases identical to TRBD1. Germline V gives CDR1 SGDLS, CDR2 YYNGEE. With 0 bases clipped from V and 3 bases from J, the junction kept 12 bases outside the gene matches. This CDR3 spans 19 amino acids. The CDR3 loop is CASSVATRPGQGETDTQYF. CDR3 sequence (DNA): TGTGCCAGCAGCGTAGCTACCCGACCGGGACAGGGGGAAACAGATACGCAGTATTTT.

V usage is TRBV25-1 and J usage is TRBJ1-2, with D perhaps matching TRBD1 (5 bases). Germline loops: CDR1 MGHDK, CDR2 SYGVNS. CDR3 length: 12 amino acids. V lost 5 bases, J lost 6 bases, and 10 bases lay in between. CDR3 loop: CASSLDTDGYTF. CDR3 bases: TGTGCCAGCAGTTTGGACACCGATGGCTACACCTTC.

This chain uses TRBV11-2 with TRBJ2-7, with D tentatively TRBD1 (6 bases). Trimming stripped 3 bases from V and 3 bases from J, with 9 bases between. Germline CDR1 reads SGHAT; CDR2 reads FQNNGV. The CDR3 covers 13 residues. CDR3 coding DNA: TGTGCCAGCAGCTTGGGACAAGTCTACGAGCAGTACTTC. This encodes CASSLGQVYEQYF.

The V and J genes are TRBV4-1 and TRBJ2-4, with a tentative D call TRBD2 (6 bases). The germline CDR1 and CDR2 sequences are MGHRA and YSYEKL. The CDR3 spans 17 residues. Trimming removed 0 bases from V and 0 bases from J, with 12 bases in between. Here the CDR3 reads CASSQDLGGLAKNIQYF. CDR3 DNA sequence: TGCGCCAGCAGCCAAGATCTGGGGGGACTAGCCAAAAACATTCAGTACTTC.

The table lists this clone with a count of one. The chain employs TRBV7-9 and TRBJ2-1; 12 bases fit TRBD1. V dropped 4 bases and J dropped 8; count of bases not matched to a gene: 6. The CDR3 has 15 amino acids. Per the germline V gene, CDR1 is SEHNR and CDR2 is FQNEAQ (reference sequence). CDR3 in amino acids: CASSWGTGGRDEQFF. CDR3 DNA: TGTGCCAGCAGCTGGGGGACAGGGGGCCGGGATGAGCAGTTCTTC.

The CDR3 sequence is CAIRERWGREETQYF. As DNA, the CDR3 is TGTGCCATCCGGGAACGCTGGGGGCGGGAAGAGACCCAGTACTTC. The rearrangement joins TRBV10-3 to TRBJ2-5; possibly TRBD1 for D (6 bases). The CDR3 contains 15 residues. Trimming pared 8 bases from V and 3 bases from J, leaving 19 bases between. The V gene's germline CDR1 is ENHRY and CDR2 SYGVKD.

The V call is TRBV6-6, the J call TRBJ1-2; no clear D. The CDR3 runs 11 residues. Germline-derived CDR1 and CDR2 are MNHNY and SVGAGI (reference sequence). Trimming removed 0 bases at V and 4 bases at J, with 0 bases between. The CDR3 sequence: CASSYSYGYTF. The CDR3, as DNA: TGTGCCAGCAGTTACTCCTATGGCTACACCTTC.

CDR3 loop: CASSQVCPGYNEQFF. CDR3 sequence (DNA): TGCGCCAGCAGCCAAGTCTGTCCGGGCTACAATGAGCAGTTCTTC. This sequence joins TRBV4-1 and TRBJ2-1; no clear D gene. The germline V and J ends were trimmed by 1 base and 3 bases, with 10 bases remaining between them. Germline V gene lookup returns CDR1 MGHRA and CDR2 YSYEKL. The CDR3 consists of 15 residues.

This clone was counted only a few times. The chain carries TRBV6-5 and TRBJ1-2, with TRBD1 as a possible D gene (5 bases). The CDR3 has 13 amino acids. V was cut by 0 bases and J by 12 bases, with 14 bases left in between. Germline loops: CDR1 MNHEY, CDR2 SVGAGI. The CDR3 sequence is CASSYSQGAKDTF. The CDR3 DNA reads TGTGCCAGCAGTTACTCCCAGGGAGCAAAGGACACCTTC.

This chain's CDR3 is CASSLGGNLMVGYEQYF. CDR3 bases: TGTGCCAGCAGTTTAGGGGGGAATTTGATGGTCGGGTACGAGCAGTACTTC. The rearrangement joins TRBV28 to TRBJ2-7, with D possibly TRBD2 on 6 matching bases. CDR1 and CDR2 from the germline V gene are MDHEN and SYDVKM. V was shortened by 2 bases and J by 4 bases, with 21 bases between the two germline ends. The CDR3 is 17 residues long. Supplemented by reference TRBV28 and TRBJ2-7, the full variable domain reads DVKVTQSSRYLVKRTGEKVFLECVQDMDHENMFWYRQDPGLGLRLIYFSYDVKMKEKGDIPEGYSVSREKKERFSLILESASTNQTSMYLCASSLGGNLMVGYEQYFGPGTRLTVT.

Notes on this clone: Within the sample, other DNA sequences also encode this same CDR3. The chain joins TRBV9 to TRBJ2-1, with 7 positions matching TRBD2. Per the germline V gene, CDR1 is SGDLS and CDR2 is YYNGEE. The CDR3 sequence is 16 residues long. The junction had 8 bases not matched to a gene; V was cut back by 4 bases and J by 1 base. The CDR3 sequence is CASSPRLAGSYNEQFF. The CDR3 nucleotides are TGTGCCAGCAGCCCCCGGTTAGCGGGTTCCTACAATGAGCAGTTCTTC.

For this clone: Other nucleotide sequences in the sample specify the same CDR3. J is TRBJ2-5 and V is TRBV4-3, with TRBD2 identical over 14 bases. V lost 4 bases to trimming and J lost 4 bases; unmatched junction nucleotides: 2. This CDR3 region has 15 residues. CDR1 LGHNA and CDR2 YSLEER come from the germline V gene. CDR3 in DNA: TGCGCCAGCAGCCCGGGACTAGCGGGAGCAGAGACCCAGTACTTC. Its translation is CASSPGLAGAETQYF.